Listed below are T cell receptor beta chains from one sample, sequenced in a study of T-cell reconstitution after alpha-beta-depleted transplantation in children. TCRdb reanalysed the PCR reads using MiXCR and keeps one entry per CDR3 protein. The table shows about 410,000 distinct CDR3 sequences, with roughly 20% occurring only once. The sample in question was PBMCs from the stem cell graft donor, obtained from the stem cell graft. The receptors originated from a human donor who donated a stem cell graft to a child with acute myeloid leukemia. Each CDR3 is given with its conserved first and last residue. D genes are given only for firm matches. Rows give clone size only sometimes, using once, few, many, or a class for an expanded clone.

many	TRBV25-1	TRBJ2-7	TRBD1	TGTGCCAGCAGCCGACAGGGCTTCTCCTACGAGCAGTACTTC	CASSRQGFSYEQYF
NA	TRBV20-1	TRBJ1-5	TRBD1	TGCAGTGCTACTGACAGGGGGCATCAGCCCCAGCATTTT	CSATDRGHQPQHF
once	TRBV29-1	TRBJ2-4	TRBD2	TGCAGCGTTGACGGGGGGGCGGGAAAAAACATTCAGTACTTC	CSVDGGAGKNIQYF
few	TRBV12-3/TRBV12-4	TRBJ2-5	TRBD2	TGTGCCAGCAGTTTTGGGGAGGGAGAGACCCAGTACTTC	CASSFGEGETQYF
NA	TRBV4-1	TRBJ2-5	NA	TGCGCCAGCAGCCAAGATGCAGCTCCCTTTGTGGAGACCCAGTACTTC	CASSQDAAPFVETQYF
NA	TRBV6-2/TRBV6-3	TRBJ2-1	NA	TGTGCCAGCAGCTCAAGGTCCTCGGATGAGCAGTTCTTC	CASSSRSSDEQFF
NA	TRBV7-2	TRBJ2-3	NA	TGTGCCAGCAGCTTGATGGAGGGGGGCACAGATACGCAGTATTTT	CASSLMEGGTDTQYF
NA	TRBV10-2	TRBJ2-7	TRBD2	TGCGCCAGCAGTGAGTCGACGACTAGCGGCTCCTACGAGCAGTACTTC	CASSESTTSGSYEQYF
NA	TRBV2	TRBJ2-1	NA	TGTGCCAGCGGCGAGACCTACAATGAGCAGTTCTTC	CASGETYNEQFF
many	TRBV27	TRBJ2-7	NA	TGTGCCAGCAGTCGGGGGACCGCCTACGAGCAGTACTTC	CASSRGTAYEQYF
NA	TRBV18	TRBJ2-1	NA	TGTGCCAGCTCACCACCTGTCACGGGCAATGAGCAGTTCTTC	CASSPPVTGNEQFF
NA	TRBV6-2/TRBV6-3	TRBJ2-7	TRBD2	TGTGCCAGCATCCAGGCGGGACTAGCGGGAGAGCAGTACTTC	CASIQAGLAGEQYF
NA	TRBV20-1	TRBJ1-2	NA	TGCAGTGCTAGACGGGGGTTGTACTATGGCTACACCTTC	CSARRGLYYGYTF
NA	TRBV27	TRBJ2-7	NA	TGTGCCAGCAGCTACGCCGCCTCCTACGAGCAGTACTTC	CASSYAASYEQYF
NA	TRBV25-1	TRBJ2-7	TRBD1	TGTGCCAGCAGTGGGAGACTAGGGACAGGGAACTCCTACGAGCAGTACTTC	CASSGRLGTGNSYEQYF
many	TRBV20-1	TRBJ2-1	NA	TGCAGTGCGCGGGGTGGTGAGCAGTTCTTC	CSARGGEQFF
NA	TRBV12-3/TRBV12-4	TRBJ1-4	NA	TGTGCCAGCAGTTCTCTGGGGTTAGGGGAAAAACTGTTTTTT	CASSSLGLGEKLFF
few	TRBV28	TRBJ1-6	TRBD1	TGTGCCAGCAGAAGCCCCGGGACAGGGGGCGGTTCACCCCTCCACTTT	CASRSPGTGGGSPLHF
NA	TRBV12-3/TRBV12-4	TRBJ1-5	NA	TGTGCCAGCACCGAGGGTCCTCCGGGGGAGCAGCCCCAGCATTTT	CASTEGPPGEQPQHF
few	TRBV4-3	TRBJ2-3	TRBD2	TGCGCCAGCAGCCAATACGGGACTAGCGGGACAACAGATACGCAGTATTTT	CASSQYGTSGTTDTQYF
NA	TRBV7-3	TRBJ2-2	NA	TGTGCCAGCAGCGGAGTGAACACCGGGGAGCTGTTTTTT	CASSGVNTGELFF
few	TRBV20-1	TRBJ2-1	TRBD2	TGCAGTGCTAGGGTACCGGGACTAGCGGGAAATAAGTGGTACAATGAGCAGTTCTTC	CSARVPGLAGNKWYNEQFF
NA	TRBV11-2	TRBJ2-7	TRBD2	TGTGCCAGCAGCTTAGCAAAAACTAGCGGGAGTTACGAGCAGTACTTC	CASSLAKTSGSYEQYF
NA	TRBV12-3/TRBV12-4	TRBJ2-1	TRBD2	TGTGCCAGCCGCCAACGTGGACTAGCGGGAACGAGCTCCTACAATGAGCAGTTCTTC	CASRQRGLAGTSSYNEQFF
NA	TRBV7-9	TRBJ2-7	TRBD2	TGTGCCAGCAGCATAAGCGGGAGCAGGGACGAGCAGTACTTC	CASSISGSRDEQYF
NA	TRBV6-2/TRBV6-3	TRBJ2-1	NA	TGTGCCAGCAGTTACTCGAGGGACGGACCCAATGAGCAGTTCTTC	CASSYSRDGPNEQFF
NA	TRBV3-1	TRBJ2-6	TRBD1	TGTGCCAGCAGCCGACAGGGGTTTTGGGCCAACGTCCTGACTTTC	CASSRQGFWANVLTF
NA	TRBV7-6	TRBJ2-7	TRBD2	TGTGCCAGCAGCTTAAGACTAGCGGGCGGCTCCTACGAGCAGTACTTC	CASSLRLAGGSYEQYF
NA	TRBV2	TRBJ2-3	TRBD2	TGTGCCAGCAGTGCGGGGGGACCGACTATCACAGATACGCAGTATTTT	CASSAGGPTITDTQYF
NA	TRBV20-1	TRBJ2-1	NA	TGCAGTGCTGAACGAGCCTCCTACAATGAGCAGTTCTTC	CSAERASYNEQFF
NA	TRBV7-2	TRBJ2-1	NA	TGTGCCAGCAGCTTCTACAGGGACAATGAGCAGTTCTTC	CASSFYRDNEQFF
many	TRBV29-1	TRBJ2-7	TRBD1	TGCAGCGTCGCGGGACAGGGCGACGAGCAGTACTTC	CSVAGQGDEQYF
NA	TRBV29-1	TRBJ1-2	NA	TGCAGCGTTGAAGATTCCGGAAGGGGCTATGGCTACACCTTC	CSVEDSGRGYGYTF
NA	TRBV18	TRBJ2-5	TRBD2	TGTGCCAGCTCACCTAGGACTAGCGGGAGTGAGACCCAGTACTTC	CASSPRTSGSETQYF
few	TRBV5-1	TRBJ2-7	NA	TGCGCCAGCAGCTTGGGGGGGGAACCCTACGAGCAGTACTTC	CASSLGGEPYEQYF
NA	TRBV20-1	TRBJ2-5	NA	TGCAGTGCTTGCGGGGATCGAGCGGAGACCCAGTACTTC	CSACGDRAETQYF
many	TRBV2	TRBJ2-6	NA	TGTGCCAGCAGTGACTCTGGGGCCAACGTCCTGACTTTC	CASSDSGANVLTF
NA	TRBV18	TRBJ2-3	NA	TGTGCCAGCTCATTCGGGATCGGGAGCACAGATACGCAGTATTTT	CASSFGIGSTDTQYF
NA	TRBV4-1	TRBJ2-7	NA	TGCGCCAGCAGCCAAGATTTAGGGGAATCCTACGAGCAGTACTTC	CASSQDLGESYEQYF
few	TRBV12-3/TRBV12-4	TRBJ1-5	NA	TGTGCCAGCAGTTTGATAGGGAATAGCAATCAGCCCCAGCATTTT	CASSLIGNSNQPQHF
NA	TRBV29-1	TRBJ2-3	NA	TGCAGCGTTGAAGATCTGCTTGGCACAGATACGCAGTATTTT	CSVEDLLGTDTQYF
many	TRBV7-3	TRBJ2-3	NA	TGTGCCCTCAGCCTCGCAGACCGGAATACGCAGTATTTT	CALSLADRNTQYF
few	TRBV11-3	TRBJ1-3	NA	TGTGCCAGCAGCTTAGAGAATGGGAGGAACACCATATATTTT	CASSLENGRNTIYF
few	TRBV20-1	TRBJ2-3	NA	TGCAGTGCGAGAGACGACAGTCCGTTAATAGATACGCAGTATTTT	CSARDDSPLIDTQYF
few	TRBV6-5	TRBJ1-2	NA	TGTGCCAGCAGCTCCAGGGTTTACGGCTACACCTTC	CASSSRVYGYTF
few	TRBV6-5	TRBJ2-1	TRBD2	TGTGCCAGCAGCGGACTAGCGGGGGGGGGCAATGAGCAGTTCTTC	CASSGLAGGGNEQFF
NA	TRBV29-1	TRBJ2-7	NA	TGCAGCGTTGGTGTGGCGGGTAATGAGCAGTACTTC	CSVGVAGNEQYF
few	TRBV29-1	TRBJ1-2	NA	TGCAGCGTTGAAACGTGGACAGATGCTAACTATGGCTACACCTTC	CSVETWTDANYGYTF
NA	TRBV11-2	TRBJ1-2	NA	TGTGCCAGCAGCGCCGGGAACTTCGATGGCTACACCTTC	CASSAGNFDGYTF
many	TRBV29-1	TRBJ2-1	TRBD2	TGCAGCGTTCCAGGACTAGCGGGGTCCTACAATGAGCAGTTCTTC	CSVPGLAGSYNEQFF